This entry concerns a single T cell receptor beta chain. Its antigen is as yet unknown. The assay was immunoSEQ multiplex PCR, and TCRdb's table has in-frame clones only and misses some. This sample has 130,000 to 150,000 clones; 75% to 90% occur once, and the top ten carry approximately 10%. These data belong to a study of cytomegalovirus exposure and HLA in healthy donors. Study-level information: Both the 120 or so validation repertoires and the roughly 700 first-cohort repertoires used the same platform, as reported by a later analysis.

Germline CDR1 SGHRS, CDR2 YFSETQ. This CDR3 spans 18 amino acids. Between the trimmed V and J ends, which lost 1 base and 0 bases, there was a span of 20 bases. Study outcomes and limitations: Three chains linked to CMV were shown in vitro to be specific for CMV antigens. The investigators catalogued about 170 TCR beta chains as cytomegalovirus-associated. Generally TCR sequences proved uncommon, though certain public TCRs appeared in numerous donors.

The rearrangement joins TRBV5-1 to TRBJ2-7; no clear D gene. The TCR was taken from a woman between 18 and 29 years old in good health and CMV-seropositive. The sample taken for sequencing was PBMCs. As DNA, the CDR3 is TGCGCCAGCAGCTTGACTTTGACTGGGTCACAACTCTCCTACGAGCAGTACTTC. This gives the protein CASSLTLTGSQLSYEQYF.